A selection of T cell receptor beta chains follows, all from one sample in a study of beta chain features in type 1 diabetes. TCRdb's copy holds only in-frame clones and misses some; the assay was immunoSEQ multiplex PCR. Among hundreds of thousands of clones, over 12% were seen once, and the ten largest hold roughly 0.015%. The sample consisted of naive CD4+ T cells from blood. The source is a young man with type 1 diabetes. The CDR3 runs from the conserved cysteine through the conserved F or W. The order of the fields is clone size, D gene, J gene, V gene, CDR3 DNA, CDR3 protein. The D gene is left open where the match is weak. Size is stated for part of the rows, as once, few or many counts, or as a class when the clone is expanded.

abundance: .
d_gene: .
j_gene: TRBJ1-4
v_gene: TRBV29-1
CDR3nt: TGCAGCGTCGCTCCCCAGGGCAAACTGTTTTTT
CDR3aa: CSVAPQGKLFF

abundance: few
d_gene: .
j_gene: TRBJ2-1
v_gene: TRBV11-2
CDR3nt: TGTGCCAGCAGCTTCCGGGGAGCCAATGAGCAGTTCTTC
CDR3aa: CASSFRGANEQFF

abundance: .
d_gene: TRBD2
j_gene: TRBJ2-3
v_gene: TRBV6-6
CDR3nt: TGTGCCAGCAGTTACCGTGCCCTAGCGGGCACAGATACGCAGTATTTT
CDR3aa: CASSYRALAGTDTQYF

abundance: .
d_gene: .
j_gene: TRBJ2-5
v_gene: TRBV29-1
CDR3nt: TGCAGCTTGCGGGACTACCAAGAGACCCAGTACTTC
CDR3aa: CSLRDYQETQYF

abundance: few
d_gene: .
j_gene: TRBJ2-3
v_gene: TRBV4-2
CDR3nt: TGTGCCAGCAGCCAAGGAGGACCAGGGGGGGATACGCAGTATTTT
CDR3aa: CASSQGGPGGDTQYF

abundance: .
d_gene: TRBD2
j_gene: TRBJ2-1
v_gene: TRBV4-3
CDR3nt: TGCGCCAGCAGCCCCATGGCGGGGACTAGCGGGGGACCCCGCTACAATGAGCAGTTCTTC
CDR3aa: CASSPMAGTSGGPRYNEQFF

abundance: .
d_gene: TRBD2
j_gene: TRBJ2-3
v_gene: TRBV18
CDR3nt: TGTGCCAGCTCACCACGGCTAGCGGGGGGGCAAGATACGCAGTATTTT
CDR3aa: CASSPRLAGGQDTQYF

abundance: .
d_gene: .
j_gene: TRBJ1-5
v_gene: TRBV6-1
CDR3nt: TGTGCCAGCAGTGAAGCCGGGGGGTCCAATCAGCCCCAGCATTTT
CDR3aa: CASSEAGGSNQPQHF

abundance: .
d_gene: TRBD2
j_gene: TRBJ2-1
v_gene: TRBV28
CDR3nt: TGTGCCAGCAGCACTAGCGGGAGTGTCAATGAGCAGTTCTTC
CDR3aa: CASSTSGSVNEQFF

abundance: once
d_gene: .
j_gene: TRBJ1-2
v_gene: TRBV27
CDR3nt: TGTGCCAGCAGTTTATCGCGAAACAGAAACTATGGCTACACCTTC
CDR3aa: CASSLSRNRNYGYTF

abundance: .
d_gene: .
j_gene: TRBJ2-1
v_gene: TRBV5-4
CDR3nt: TGTGCCAGCAGCTTGGATAGTGGCTCCTACAATGAGCAGTTCTTC
CDR3aa: CASSLDSGSYNEQFF

abundance: few
d_gene: .
j_gene: TRBJ2-4
v_gene: TRBV7-2
CDR3nt: TGTGCCAGACCCACACAGTACTTC
CDR3aa: CARPTQYF

abundance: .
d_gene: TRBD2
j_gene: TRBJ2-2
v_gene: TRBV4-3
CDR3nt: TGCGCCAGCAGCCCGGGACTAGCGGGGGCCGCGAACACCGGGGAGCTGTTTTTT
CDR3aa: CASSPGLAGAANTGELFF

abundance: few
d_gene: .
j_gene: TRBJ1-1
v_gene: TRBV5-6
CDR3nt: TGTGCCAGCAGTCGACAGTGGGACACTGAAGCTTTCTTT
CDR3aa: CASSRQWDTEAFF

abundance: few
d_gene: TRBD1
j_gene: TRBJ1-2
v_gene: TRBV25-1
CDR3nt: TGTGCCAGCAGTGGGGACTACAGGGGGCAGGATGGCTACACCTTC
CDR3aa: CASSGDYRGQDGYTF

abundance: .
d_gene: TRBD1
j_gene: TRBJ2-3
v_gene: TRBV29-1
CDR3nt: TGCAGCGCAGAATCCAGGGGGCGCGGGGCCACAGATACGCAGTATTTT
CDR3aa: CSAESRGRGATDTQYF

abundance: .
d_gene: TRBD2
j_gene: TRBJ2-7
v_gene: TRBV7-2
CDR3nt: TGTGCCAGCCTCGGGCGGGAGGGCTACGAGCAGTACTTC
CDR3aa: CASLGREGYEQYF

abundance: few
d_gene: TRBD1
j_gene: TRBJ2-5
v_gene: TRBV6-5
CDR3nt: TGTGCCAGCAGTTTTTCACCGGGACAGGGAGTTGAGACCCAGTACTTC
CDR3aa: CASSFSPGQGVETQYF

abundance: .
d_gene: TRBD1
j_gene: TRBJ1-1
v_gene: TRBV29-1
CDR3nt: TGCAGCGCACAGGGGGACGCTGAAGCTTTCTTT
CDR3aa: CSAQGDAEAFF

abundance: .
d_gene: .
j_gene: TRBJ1-5
v_gene: TRBV4-1
CDR3nt: TGCGCCAGCAGCCTGGGATCCTTAAAGACAGTCCTCCAGCCCCAGCATTTT
CDR3aa: CASSLGSLKTVLQPQHF

abundance: few
d_gene: TRBD2
j_gene: TRBJ2-7
v_gene: TRBV30
CDR3nt: TGTGCCTGGAGAGACGGGAGGGGCTACGAGCAGTACTTC
CDR3aa: CAWRDGRGYEQYF

abundance: few
d_gene: TRBD1
j_gene: TRBJ2-3
v_gene: TRBV19
CDR3nt: TGTGCCAGTAGTATGAGTAAGACAGGGATCGCAGATACGCAGTATTTT
CDR3aa: CASSMSKTGIADTQYF

abundance: .
d_gene: TRBD2
j_gene: TRBJ2-2
v_gene: TRBV9
CDR3nt: TGTGCCAGCAGCACCCAGACTAGCGGGGGGGAGCTGTTTTTT
CDR3aa: CASSTQTSGGELFF

abundance: .
d_gene: TRBD1
j_gene: TRBJ2-7
v_gene: TRBV10-3
CDR3nt: TGTGCCATCAGTGGACAGGGTAGCTCCTACGAGCAGTACTTC
CDR3aa: CAISGQGSSYEQYF

abundance: few
d_gene: TRBD1
j_gene: TRBJ2-7
v_gene: TRBV15
CDR3nt: TGTGCCACCAGCAGAGGGGACAGGCTTCTCGAGCAGTACTTC
CDR3aa: CATSRGDRLLEQYF

abundance: few
d_gene: TRBD1
j_gene: TRBJ1-4
v_gene: TRBV7-9
CDR3nt: TGTGCCAGCAGCTTCCTTCTGGCAGGGGGTGAAAAACTGTTTTTT
CDR3aa: CASSFLLAGGEKLFF

abundance: .
d_gene: TRBD2
j_gene: TRBJ2-1
v_gene: TRBV9
CDR3nt: TGTGCCAGCAGCCCCCAGACTAGCGGTACCTACAATGAGCAGTTCTTC
CDR3aa: CASSPQTSGTYNEQFF

abundance: few
d_gene: TRBD1
j_gene: TRBJ1-2
v_gene: TRBV6-4
CDR3nt: TGTGCCAGCAGTGATATCGCAGGGGGAAATGGCTACACCTTC
CDR3aa: CASSDIAGGNGYTF

abundance: .
d_gene: TRBD2
j_gene: TRBJ2-3
v_gene: TRBV6-4
CDR3nt: TGTGCCAGCACCCCCTCCGGGACTAGCGGGAGGGCCCCAGATACGCAGTATTTT
CDR3aa: CASTPSGTSGRAPDTQYF

abundance: few
d_gene: .
j_gene: TRBJ1-2
v_gene: TRBV28
CDR3nt: TGTGCCAGCAGTTTCATCGGGTATGGCTACACCTTC
CDR3aa: CASSFIGYGYTF

abundance: .
d_gene: .
j_gene: TRBJ2-5
v_gene: TRBV29-1
CDR3nt: TGCAGCGTTGACTGGTCGGGGTACCGGCCCGAGACCCAGTACTTC
CDR3aa: CSVDWSGYRPETQYF

abundance: few
d_gene: TRBD2
j_gene: TRBJ2-3
v_gene: TRBV7-9
CDR3nt: TGTGCCAGCAGCCCGGGACTAGCTAGCACAGATACGCAGTATTTT
CDR3aa: CASSPGLASTDTQYF

abundance: .
d_gene: .
j_gene: TRBJ2-7
v_gene: TRBV2
CDR3nt: TGTGCCAGCACGGTGGGGCAGGGCGGCGAGCAGTACTTC
CDR3aa: CASTVGQGGEQYF

abundance: few
d_gene: .
j_gene: TRBJ2-5
v_gene: TRBV6-5
CDR3nt: TGTGCCAGCAGTTACCAATTAACAGGGAACCAAGAGACCCAGTACTTC
CDR3aa: CASSYQLTGNQETQYF

abundance: .
d_gene: .
j_gene: TRBJ2-3
v_gene: TRBV18
CDR3nt: TGTGCCAGCTCGGATAGCGAGTTCACAGATACGCAGTATTTT
CDR3aa: CASSDSEFTDTQYF

abundance: few
d_gene: TRBD1
j_gene: TRBJ2-3
v_gene: TRBV11-2
CDR3nt: TGTGCCAGCAGGAGACCGGGACAGGGGAGGACAGATACGCAGTATTTT
CDR3aa: CASRRPGQGRTDTQYF

abundance: .
d_gene: TRBD1
j_gene: TRBJ1-5
v_gene: TRBV5-1
CDR3nt: TGCGCCAGCAGCCTGACAGGGGCCGACAATCAGCCCCAGCATTTT
CDR3aa: CASSLTGADNQPQHF

abundance: .
d_gene: .
j_gene: TRBJ2-7
v_gene: TRBV7-8
CDR3nt: TGTGCCAGCAGCTTAGAGGGCGGGCGGGGCCCGAGGGGCGAGCAGTACTTC
CDR3aa: CASSLEGGRGPRGEQYF

abundance: few
d_gene: TRBD1
j_gene: TRBJ1-1
v_gene: TRBV9
CDR3nt: TGTGCCAGCAGCGCCAGGGGACAGGGGGGGACTGAAGCTTTCTTT
CDR3aa: CASSARGQGGTEAFF

abundance: .
d_gene: .
j_gene: TRBJ1-3
v_gene: TRBV6-5
CDR3nt: TGTGCCAGCAGCCTTCAGGAATTTGGAAACACCATATATTTT
CDR3aa: CASSLQEFGNTIYF

abundance: .
d_gene: TRBD1
j_gene: TRBJ2-5
v_gene: TRBV28
CDR3nt: TGTGCCAGCAGCCAAAACTTACCGGGACAGGGGGCGAAGACCCAGTACTTC
CDR3aa: CASSQNLPGQGAKTQYF

abundance: .
d_gene: TRBD2
j_gene: TRBJ2-1
v_gene: TRBV2
CDR3nt: TGTGCCAGCAGTGCCTCGCGCGGGGGGGATTACAATGAGCAGTTCTTC
CDR3aa: CASSASRGGDYNEQFF

abundance: .
d_gene: TRBD1
j_gene: TRBJ1-2
v_gene: TRBV25-1
CDR3nt: TGTGCCAGCAGTGAAGACAGGGGGCCTTCTGGCTACACCTTC
CDR3aa: CASSEDRGPSGYTF

abundance: .
d_gene: .
j_gene: TRBJ2-7
v_gene: TRBV5-6
CDR3nt: TGTGCCAGCAGCTTGGGCAAGGGGTACGAGCAGTACTTC
CDR3aa: CASSLGKGYEQYF

abundance: .
d_gene: TRBD1
j_gene: TRBJ1-2
v_gene: TRBV4-1
CDR3nt: TGCGCCAGCAGCCAAGATTGGGACAGGGCCTATGGCTACACCTTC
CDR3aa: CASSQDWDRAYGYTF

abundance: .
d_gene: .
j_gene: TRBJ1-2
v_gene: TRBV7-2
CDR3nt: TGTGCCAGCAGCTTAGTGCTACAGGGTTTCTATGGCTACACCTTC
CDR3aa: CASSLVLQGFYGYTF

abundance: .
d_gene: TRBD2
j_gene: TRBJ2-7
v_gene: TRBV7-9
CDR3nt: TGTGCCAGCAGCTTAGCGACCGGGGGGGGACGACTCTCCTACGAGCAGTACTTC
CDR3aa: CASSLATGGGRLSYEQYF

abundance: .
d_gene: .
j_gene: TRBJ2-1
v_gene: TRBV10-3
CDR3nt: TGTGCCATCAGTGGTTCGGCGGCCTTATACAATGAGCAGTTCTTC
CDR3aa: CAISGSAALYNEQFF

abundance: once
d_gene: .
j_gene: TRBJ1-4
v_gene: TRBV18
CDR3nt: TGTGCCAGCTCACCCGACAGTACTGAAAAACTGTTTTTT
CDR3aa: CASSPDSTEKLFF